This T cell receptor (beta chain) comes out of a study of cytomegalovirus exposure and HLA in healthy donors (dated by TCRdb to about 2017). Concerning the study at large: An earlier analysis of approximately 590 of the donors reported roughly 300 Gb of sequence data and 120 million or so unique TCR beta sequences from about 179 million T cells. An early release that covered fewer than 800 HLA-typed donors contained approximately 320 gigabases of sequencing data and 75 million to 100 million unique TCR sequences. The genetic ancestry cluster associated with self-reported Caucasian donors included about four fifths of the roughly 400 genotyped donors. The aim of the study was to test whether cataloging public T cell receptors could identify signatures of past pathogen exposure. The T cell repertoires of about 700 subjects were profiled by immunosequencing and related to cytomegalovirus serostatus. A separate validation cohort of some 130 different subjects was used in addition to the roughly 720-subject first cohort. High-throughput TCR immunosequencing, statistical association of individual TCRs with disease status, and machine learning were combined to predict cytomegalovirus infection status. A later analysis re-analyzed previously published TCR beta repertoires from 666 donors and added high-resolution HLA genotyping to study TCR occurrence patterns. The later analysis used no new phenotypic data to find candidate immune exposures, relying instead on TCR beta sequences and their occurrence across donors. An earlier analysis of several hundred of the donors applied high-throughput TCR beta sequencing to assess whether each TCR beta V gene segment acted as functional or pseudogenic. Donor age, sex, ethnicity and CMV serostatus were compiled alongside the repertoire data. In a later genetic analysis, genome-wide SNP genotypes for about 65% of the roughly 700 donors were used, and that subset was treated as a discovery cohort. Every repertoire in the discovery cohort had been generated on one and the same sequencing platform. HLA typing covered class I and class II loci at four-digit resolution. Typing coverage varied by locus: roughly 620-640 donors for A, B, C, DRB1 and DQB1; approximately 500 for DQA1; about 590 for DPA1; roughly 450 for DPB1. About 5 DR-DQ haplotypes were handled as single units for association and clustering, since linkage in the cohort was strong. Among almost 400 genotyped donors of the cohort, an average of approximately 250,000 unique TCR beta nucleotide sequences were sequenced per donor, around a sixth of them non-productive.

Comment on this clone: It lacks a known antigen. There are no base qualities to consult, and no much larger clone falls within one base.

General study outcomes and caveats: The authors suggested that the approach could potentially be generalized to other disease states and immunological phenotypes. In vitro tests confirmed that three of the cytomegalovirus-associated TCR beta chains recognize cytomegalovirus antigens. In this cohort, only TCR beta chains were sequenced, and detectable features were limited by the absence of alpha or paired-chain data. A further reported finding was that TCR beta sequences accurately predicted the HLA-A and HLA-B alleles for most subjects in the first cohort. Specific HLA alleles were associated with over 15,000 TCR beta sequences at a false discovery rate of 0.05 in a later analysis. Strong co-occurrence of HLA alleles, especially DR and DQ, made assigning TCR associations to individual alleles difficult. Approximately 16 rarely observed V segments, including chromosome 9 orphons, were excluded from the earlier analysis of a few hundred of the donors because counts were too low. In a later analysis, most CMV-associated TCR beta chains were found to appear HLA-restricted, with HLA associations seemingly driven largely by CMV exposure. In a later genetic analysis, fewer N-insertions in productive TCRs were reported among donors in an Asian-associated ancestry cluster than the roughly 700-donor mean. An association between a missense DCLRE1C variant and V-gene and J-gene trimming of TCR beta chains was found in a later genetic analysis and replicated in an independent cohort. In a later analysis, HLA-associated TCR beta chains were found to be more clonally expanded and to have lower generation probabilities than equally common non-associated chains. Because HLA typing was missing for some donors at each locus, association tests included only the typed subset. Most TCR sequences were observed very rarely across donors, whereas some public TCRs were present in many individuals. The classifier was reported to diagnose cytomegalovirus status with high specificity and sensitivity in both the original cohort and the validation cohort. A later analysis found that TCR association rates varied across HLA loci, with DRB1 alleles showing the most associated TCRs and HLA-C alleles the fewest. The only immune exposure information available for the cohort was CMV serostatus. A later analysis reported that several top co-occurrence clusters appeared linked to parvovirus B19, influenza, CMV and Epstein-Barr virus. In an earlier analysis of roughly 560 of the donors, most TCR beta V segments were observed in productive rearrangements about 90% or about 30% of the time, broadly matching IMGT annotations. The sequencing pipeline was judged likely to have produced a cluster of highly shared sequence variants as a technical artifact. The study gave a list of over 150 TCR beta chains associated with cytomegalovirus. Sequencing depth was assumed to be roughly uniform across donors in the presence/absence analyses, though that assumption may not hold. Correlated functional status among segregating V segments might be attributable to linkage disequilibrium, but an unknown experimental factor could not be ruled out.

Library preparation was by the immunoSEQ multiplex PCR assay. For the multiplex PCR, a mixture combining 60 forward primers for TCR Vbeta segments and 13 reverse primers for TCR Jbeta segments was used. The CDR3 region of rearranged TCR beta genes was amplified from genomic DNA by a multiplex PCR assay. The amplified TCR beta libraries were sequenced on the Illumina HiSeq System as 87-base-pair reads. The source study handled its data this way. Across the 670 or so repertoires, a later analysis counted some 81 million unique TCR beta chains, 9.5 million to 12 million of which were shared by at least two donors. Raw reads were error-corrected and collapsed into unique sequences by a nearest-neighbor algorithm in which closely related sequences were merged to remove PCR and sequencing errors. CDR3 sequences were aligned to IMGT reference sequences to assign V, D and J gene segments. Each retained sequence needed at least a six-nucleotide match to both a V gene segment and a J gene segment. Rearrangements were called productive when the CDR3 lacked stop codons and stayed in frame with V and J; all others were non-productive. Following IMGT convention, CDR3 was defined as the stretch from the second conserved V-encoded cysteine to the conserved J-encoded phenylalanine. The earlier analysis of about 640 of the donors excluded any sequence lacking an unambiguous match to a single V gene segment. An earlier analysis of a few hundred of the donors called V segments functional above 56.7% productive rearrangements and segregating when the between-donor standard deviation exceeded 5%. A statistical classification framework was built for diagnosing cytomegalovirus status from the catalog of TCR beta chain sequences. In a later analysis, V and J genes were assigned by comparing TCR nucleotide sequences against IMGT/GENE-DB human TR gene sequences. Using the TCRdist pipeline, a later analysis assigned CDR3 sequences along with most-parsimonious VDJ recombination scenarios. In a later analysis, every TCR beta chain was defined by the combination of its CDR3 amino acid sequence and its V-gene family, and reads without a unique V-gene family were dropped. A later analysis removed 450 to 600 highly shared, low-generation-probability nucleotide sequences to deal with suspected cross-contamination and a sequencing artifact. In a later analysis, a clonal expansion index for each public chain was calculated from normalized within-repertoire ranks of inferred template counts. A later analysis computed generation probabilities with a VDJ recombination model fitted to out-of-frame rearrangements, and checked the results against IGoR. In a later analysis, hypergeometric tests were used to score TCR-TCR, TCR-HLA and TCR-CMV co-occurrence, with a repertoire-size bias correction applied to TCR pairs. False discovery rates were estimated in a later analysis by permuting HLA or CMV assignments 20 times. In a later analysis, co-occurring TCRs were grouped using DBSCAN, with TCRdist sequence similarity added in when clustering inside HLA-allele-positive subsets. Repertoires with fewer than 30,000 or more than 120,000 public chains were left out of co-occurrence clustering, as were four to six repertoires with anomalous nucleotide sharing. TCRdb mirrors the immuneACCESS table, restricted to in-frame sequences. Some clones are absent from its copies; in checked studies, under half trace to an unresolved V gene, and the reason for the others is unknown. V and J calls and clone size are copied from that table; D and trimming were computed from the DNA. Present in this sample are approximately 180,000 clones, approximately 84% of which were seen just once. The top ten clonotypes cover roughly 5.2% of the sample.

The cohort comprised fewer than 750 healthy bone marrow donors. At the time of sampling, every cohort member was nominally healthy, though immune exposures that went unrecorded were likely present. The donor tested CMV seropositive, placing the donor among the 250 to 300 seropositive members of the cohort. Every donor gave a peripheral blood sample, and the peripheral blood mononuclear cells from that sample were used for TCR beta sequencing. The Qiagen DNeasy Blood Extraction Kit was used to extract genomic DNA from the blood cell samples. This receptor was taken from a girl between 5 and 17 years old in good health and CMV-seropositive. Sequencing used PBMCs.

The CDR3 reads CASSIISVGDRRPEQYF. The DNA sequence is TGTGCCAGTAGTATTATATCCGTAGGGGACAGGCGTCCCGAGCAGTACTTC. The chain was built from TRBV19 and TRBJ2-7, and 8 junctional nucleotides match TRBD1. CDR3 length: 17 amino acids, cysteine to phenylalanine. The kept DNA is CDR3 alone, 51 bases in frame from the first base. CDR1 and CDR2, per the germline V gene (reference sequence), are LNHDA and SQIVND. V and J are trimmed by 3 bases and 6 bases, and the gene matches miss 16 bases of the junction.